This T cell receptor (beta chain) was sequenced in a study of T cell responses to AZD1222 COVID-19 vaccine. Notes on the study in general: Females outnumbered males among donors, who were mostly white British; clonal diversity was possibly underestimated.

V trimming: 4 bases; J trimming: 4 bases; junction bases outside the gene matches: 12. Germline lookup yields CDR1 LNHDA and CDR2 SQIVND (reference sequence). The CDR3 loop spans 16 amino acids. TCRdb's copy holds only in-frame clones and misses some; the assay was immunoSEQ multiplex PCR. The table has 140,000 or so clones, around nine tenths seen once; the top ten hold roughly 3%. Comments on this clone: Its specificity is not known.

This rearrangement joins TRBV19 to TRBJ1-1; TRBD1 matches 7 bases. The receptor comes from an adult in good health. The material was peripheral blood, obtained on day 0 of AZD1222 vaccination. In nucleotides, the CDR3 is TGTGCCAGTAGTACTCGACAGGGCGGACTAGGCACTGAAGCTTTCTTT. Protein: CASSTRQGGLGTEAFF.